The entry below describes one T cell receptor beta chain. These data originate in a study of shared clonotypes between healthy human individuals. The germline CDR1 and CDR2 sequences are MNHEY and SVGAGI. This CDR3 comprises 15 residues. With 6 bases clipped from V and 7 bases from J, the junction kept 12 bases outside the gene matches. Here immunoSEQ multiplex PCR was the method, and the copy in TCRdb shows in-frame clones only, minus some. The data hold about 2.4 million clones, with roughly 93% observed a single time. The clonotype comes from a man between 18 and 29 years old in good health. Some clones in this sample may be carry-over from other donors' samples. J is TRBJ2-7 and V is TRBV6-5, with 10 bases that match TRBD1. The specimen sequenced was naive CD4+ T cells from PBMCs. Subset indicated: CD45RA+ positively selected. CDR3 DNA: TGTGCCAGCAGACCCCCGGGACAGGGGACGGGGGAGCAGTACTTC. Protein sequence: CASRPPGQGTGEQYF.